In its sample, the clone carrying this T cell receptor beta chain was seen many times. Its matching antigen is unknown. The entry originates in a study of T-cell reconstitution after alpha-beta-depleted transplantation in children. Findings of the study overall: From newly produced T cells came most of the T-cell counts and diversity one year after transplant.

The library targeted TCRbeta and was prepared with unique molecular identifiers. TCRdb ran MiXCR on the PCR reads and lists one entry per CDR3 protein. The sample shows 250,000 or so distinct CDR3 sequences, 6.5% to 10% of them seen only once. This CDR3 contains 18 residues. V was cut by 2 bases and J by 2 bases, with 18 bases left in between. Germline V CDR1 and CDR2: SNHLY, FYNNEI. The chain carries TRBV2 and TRBJ2-2; D perhaps matches TRBD2 (5 bases). This sample comprised PBMCs, mostly from graft donor cells, obtained 180 days after TCRalphabeta/CD19-depleted stem cell transplant. The clonotype was recovered from a male patient aged 10 to 17 who had a stem cell transplant for acute lymphoblastic leukemia, so the T cells may come from the graft donor. CDR3 in DNA: TGTGCCAGCAGTGAATGGGCTCTAGCCGAAACAAACACCGGGGAGCTGTTTTTT. Its translation is CASSEWALAETNTGELFF.